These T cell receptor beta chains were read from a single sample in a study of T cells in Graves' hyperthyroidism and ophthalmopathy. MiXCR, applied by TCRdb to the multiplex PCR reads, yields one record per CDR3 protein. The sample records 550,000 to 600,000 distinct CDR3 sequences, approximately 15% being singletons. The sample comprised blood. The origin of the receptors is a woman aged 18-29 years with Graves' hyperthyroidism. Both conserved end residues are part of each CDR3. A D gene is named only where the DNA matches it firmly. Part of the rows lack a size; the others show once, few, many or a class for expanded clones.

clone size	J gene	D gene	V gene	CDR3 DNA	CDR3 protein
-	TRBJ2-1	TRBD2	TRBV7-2	TGTGCCAGCAGCTTAGAACGGGGTAGCGGGACCCTCTACTTCGATGAGCAGTTCTTC	CASSLERGSGTLYFDEQFF
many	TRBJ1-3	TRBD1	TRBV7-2	TGTGCCAGCAGCTTAGACAGGGGGCTCCCTGGAAACACCATATATTTT	CASSLDRGLPGNTIYF
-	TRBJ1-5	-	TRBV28	TGTGCCAGCAGTTTACCGCGGGGGAACAATCAGCCCCAGCATTTT	CASSLPRGNNQPQHF
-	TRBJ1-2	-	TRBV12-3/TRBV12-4	TGTGCCAGCAGGATGGGGGGTTTTGAATATGGCTACACCTTC	CASRMGGFEYGYTF
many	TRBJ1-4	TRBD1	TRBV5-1	TGCGCCAGCAGCTTGGAGTGGACAGGGGTCGAAAAACTGTTTTTT	CASSLEWTGVEKLFF
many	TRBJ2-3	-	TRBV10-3	TGTGCCATCAGTGAAGTGTCACTCGCCAACACAGATACGCAGTATTTT	CAISEVSLANTDTQYF
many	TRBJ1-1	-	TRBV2	TGTGCCAGCAGTCACAGGGAGATGAACACTGAAGCTTTCTTT	CASSHREMNTEAFF
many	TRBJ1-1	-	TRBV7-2	TGTGCCAGCAGCGTGGGGCAGGTTCGGAAAGCTTTCTTT	CASSVGQVRKAFF
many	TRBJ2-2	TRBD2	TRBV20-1	TGCAGTGCTCGAACAGGCGGACTAGCGGGGGAGCTGTTTTTT	CSARTGGLAGELFF
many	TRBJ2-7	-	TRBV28	TGTGCCAGCAGTTCCCCGACAGTCCCCTACGAGCAGTACTTC	CASSSPTVPYEQYF
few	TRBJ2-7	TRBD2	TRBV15	TGTGCCACCAGCAGACTTGGTTCGGGGGGGCCCTACGAGCAGTACTTC	CATSRLGSGGPYEQYF
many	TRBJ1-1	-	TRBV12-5	TGTGCTAGTGGTTTGGCAGGGGCCTGGACTGAAGCTTTCTTT	CASGLAGAWTEAFF
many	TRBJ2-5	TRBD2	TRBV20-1	TGCAGTGCTAGACCCGGGACTAGCGGGGCCCAAGAGACCCAGTACTTC	CSARPGTSGAQETQYF
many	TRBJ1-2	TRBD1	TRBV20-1	TGCAGTGCTAGAGAGACAGGGAACTATGGCTACACCTTC	CSARETGNYGYTF
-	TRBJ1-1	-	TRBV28	TGTGCCAGCAGTCCAGCCGGGACACCGAACACTGAAGCTTTCTTT	CASSPAGTPNTEAFF
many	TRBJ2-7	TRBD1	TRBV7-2	TGTGCCAGCAGCCCCAACCCCGGGACAGGGTACGAGCAGTACTTC	CASSPNPGTGYEQYF
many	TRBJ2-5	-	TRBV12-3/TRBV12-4	TGTGCCAGCAAACCGGAGGGGGCGTACCAAGAGACCCAGTACTTC	CASKPEGAYQETQYF
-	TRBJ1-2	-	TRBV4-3	TGCGCCAGCAGCCAAGATGACGAGGGTGACTATGGCTACACCTTC	CASSQDDEGDYGYTF
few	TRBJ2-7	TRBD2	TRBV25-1	TGTGCCAGCAGTGAGCGGGACTATGGCGAGCAGTACTTC	CASSERDYGEQYF
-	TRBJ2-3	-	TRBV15	TGTGCCACCAGCAGGTTGCAAGATACGCAGTATTTT	CATSRLQDTQYF
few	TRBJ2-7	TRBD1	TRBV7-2	TGTGCCAGCAGCTTAACGGGACAGTCCTACTACGAGCAGTACTTC	CASSLTGQSYYEQYF